This T cell receptor beta chain originates from a study of cytomegalovirus exposure and HLA in healthy donors. This clone was picked up one time. The antigen is not known. Study-level findings and limits: Reports state that TCR beta sequences accurately predicted most subjects' HLA-A and HLA-B alleles. Analyses of presence/absence relied on an assumption of roughly uniform sequencing depth across donors.

The primer mix had 60 Vbeta and 13 Jbeta primers. TCRdb keeps only in-frame clones here, not all; method: immunoSEQ multiplex PCR. Here the sample spans about 140,000 clones, about 80% being singletons. The sequence was obtained from a man aged 35-49 years in good health and CMV-seronegative. Sequencing was carried out using PBMCs.

CDR3 amino acids: CASTKQGGLSYEQYF. Here the CDR3 DNA reads TGTGCCAGCACCAAACAAGGGGGCCTCTCCTACGAGCAGTACTTC. V is TRBV7-2 and J is TRBJ2-7; 7 nucleotides line up with TRBD1. This CDR3 region has 15 residues. Trimming took 7 bases from V and 0 from J; bases not matched to a gene: 9. Looked up from germline, CDR1 is SGHTA and CDR2 is FQGNSA.